A selection of T cell receptor beta chains follows, all from one sample in a study of cytomegalovirus exposure and HLA in healthy donors. Using immunoSEQ multiplex PCR, the repertoire was profiled, and TCRdb retains in-frame clones only, with some absent. The repertoire holds 110,000 to 150,000 clones, with more than 65% as singletons. The sequenced sample was PBMCs. The receptors derive from a woman under 40 in good health and CMV-seronegative. Each CDR3 is given with its conserved first and last residue. The D gene is left open where the match is weak. The size entry is marked missing in some rows and otherwise reads once, few, many or a size class.

J gene	D gene	clone size	V gene	CDR3 DNA	CDR3 protein
TRBJ2-7	-	-	TRBV19	TGTGCCAGTAAAGTTAGTCGGCTAGGATCCTACGAGCAGTACTTC	CASKVSRLGSYEQYF
TRBJ2-7	TRBD2	-	TRBV5-6	TGTGCCAGCAGCCCGGGACTAGCGGGCTCCTACGAGCAGTACTTC	CASSPGLAGSYEQYF
TRBJ2-3	TRBD2	-	TRBV4-2	TGTGCCAGCAGCCAAGAACCCGCGGTAGCGGGAGGGCCCCGGAGCACAGATACGCAGTATTTT	CASSQEPAVAGGPRSTDTQYF
TRBJ1-2	-	once	TRBV27	TGTGCCAGCAGTCTTAACTACAGGGCCAGTCCGAATGGCTACACCTTC	CASSLNYRASPNGYTF
TRBJ1-1	TRBD1	-	TRBV6-5	TGTGCCAGCAGTTCCGGGACAGGGAGGGAAGGCACTGAAGCTTTCTTT	CASSSGTGREGTEAFF
TRBJ2-2	-	-	TRBV9	TGTGCCAGCAACCCCGCGGCGTCCCCCCCCGCCGGGGAGCTGTTTTTT	CASNPAASPPAGELFF
TRBJ2-1	TRBD2	-	TRBV5-4	TGTGCCAGCAGCGGACTAGCGGAAACCTACAATGAGCAGTTCTTC	CASSGLAETYNEQFF
TRBJ2-7	TRBD2	few	TRBV30	TGTGCCTGGAGTCCCCGGGGGCGGGAGGATCTCGAGCAGTACTTC	CAWSPRGREDLEQYF
TRBJ2-7	-	-	TRBV19	TGTGCCAGTAGTAAGACAGGCTATCCCTACGAGCAGTACTTC	CASSKTGYPYEQYF
TRBJ1-1	-	-	TRBV11-2	TGTGCCAGCAGCTTAAAGAGGAACACTGAAGCTTTCTTT	CASSLKRNTEAFF
TRBJ2-7	TRBD1	-	TRBV19	TGTGCCAGTAGTGCCGGGACAGGGGGCTCCTACGAGCAGTACTTC	CASSAGTGGSYEQYF
TRBJ2-2	TRBD1	few	TRBV23-1	TGCGCCAGCAGTCAATGCGGACAGGGTACCGGGGAGCTGTTTTTT	CASSQCGQGTGELFF
TRBJ2-1	-	-	TRBV10-1	TGCGCCAGCAGTGAGTACAGGTCCCCCTACAATGAGCAGTTCTTC	CASSEYRSPYNEQFF
TRBJ2-3	-	-	TRBV5-4	TGTGCCAGCAGGAAAGATAGCGGAGATACGCAGTATTTT	CASRKDSGDTQYF
TRBJ1-2	-	-	TRBV19	TGTGCCAGTAGTATCCTCCACAGGCCCTATGGCTACACCTTC	CASSILHRPYGYTF